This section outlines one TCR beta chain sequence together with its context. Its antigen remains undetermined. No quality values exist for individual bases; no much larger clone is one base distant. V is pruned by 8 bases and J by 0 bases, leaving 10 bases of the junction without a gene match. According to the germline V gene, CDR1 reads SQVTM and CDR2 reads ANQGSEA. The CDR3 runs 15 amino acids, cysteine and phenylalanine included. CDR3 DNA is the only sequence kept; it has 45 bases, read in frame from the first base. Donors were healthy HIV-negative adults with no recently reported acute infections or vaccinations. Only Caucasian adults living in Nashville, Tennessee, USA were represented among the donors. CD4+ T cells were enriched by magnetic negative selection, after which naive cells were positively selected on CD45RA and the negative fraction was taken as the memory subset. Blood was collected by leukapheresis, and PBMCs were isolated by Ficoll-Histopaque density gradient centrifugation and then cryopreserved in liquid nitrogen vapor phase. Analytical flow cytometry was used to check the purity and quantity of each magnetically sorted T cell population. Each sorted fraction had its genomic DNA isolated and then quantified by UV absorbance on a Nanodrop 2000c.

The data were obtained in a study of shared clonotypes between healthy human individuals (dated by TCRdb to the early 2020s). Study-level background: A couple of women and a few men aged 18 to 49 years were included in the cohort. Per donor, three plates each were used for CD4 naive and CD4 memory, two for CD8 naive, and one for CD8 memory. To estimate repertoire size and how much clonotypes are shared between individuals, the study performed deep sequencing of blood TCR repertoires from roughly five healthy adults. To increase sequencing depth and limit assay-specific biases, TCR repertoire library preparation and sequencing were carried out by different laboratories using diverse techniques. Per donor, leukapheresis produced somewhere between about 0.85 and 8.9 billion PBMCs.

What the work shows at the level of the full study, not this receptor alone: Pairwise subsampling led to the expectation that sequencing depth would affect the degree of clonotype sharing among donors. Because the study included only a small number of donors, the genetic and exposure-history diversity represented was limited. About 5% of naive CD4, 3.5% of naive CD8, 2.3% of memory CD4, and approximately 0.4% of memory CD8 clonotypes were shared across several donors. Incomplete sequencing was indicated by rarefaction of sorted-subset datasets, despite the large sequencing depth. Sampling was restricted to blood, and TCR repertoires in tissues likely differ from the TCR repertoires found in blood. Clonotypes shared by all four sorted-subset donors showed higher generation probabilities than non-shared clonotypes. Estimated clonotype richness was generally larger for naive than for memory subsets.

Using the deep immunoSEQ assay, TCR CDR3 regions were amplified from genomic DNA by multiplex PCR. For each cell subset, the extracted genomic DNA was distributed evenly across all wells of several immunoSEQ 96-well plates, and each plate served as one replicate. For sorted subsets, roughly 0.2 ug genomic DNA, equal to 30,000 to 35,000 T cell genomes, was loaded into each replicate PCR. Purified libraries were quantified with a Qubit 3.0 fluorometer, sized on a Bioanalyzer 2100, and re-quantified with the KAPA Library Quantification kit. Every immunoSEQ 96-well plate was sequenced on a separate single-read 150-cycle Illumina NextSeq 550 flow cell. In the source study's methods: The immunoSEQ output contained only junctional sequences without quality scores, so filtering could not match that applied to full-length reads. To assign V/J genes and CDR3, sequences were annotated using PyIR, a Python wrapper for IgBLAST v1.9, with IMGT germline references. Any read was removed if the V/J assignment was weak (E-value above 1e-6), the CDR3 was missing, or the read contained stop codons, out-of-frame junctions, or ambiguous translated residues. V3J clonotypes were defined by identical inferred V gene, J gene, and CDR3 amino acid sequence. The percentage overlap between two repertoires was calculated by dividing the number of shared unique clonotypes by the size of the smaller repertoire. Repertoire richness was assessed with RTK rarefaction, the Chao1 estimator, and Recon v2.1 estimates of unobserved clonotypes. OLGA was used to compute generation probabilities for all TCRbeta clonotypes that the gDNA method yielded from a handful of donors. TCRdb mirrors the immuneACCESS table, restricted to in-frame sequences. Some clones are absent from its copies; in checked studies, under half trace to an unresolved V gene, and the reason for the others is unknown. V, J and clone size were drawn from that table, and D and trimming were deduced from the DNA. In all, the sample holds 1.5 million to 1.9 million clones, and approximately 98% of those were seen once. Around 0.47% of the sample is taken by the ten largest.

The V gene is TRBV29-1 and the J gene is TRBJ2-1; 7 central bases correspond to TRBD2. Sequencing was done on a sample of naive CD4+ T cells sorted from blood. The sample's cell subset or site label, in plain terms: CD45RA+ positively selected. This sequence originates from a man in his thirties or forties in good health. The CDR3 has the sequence CSHRGVASSYNEQFF. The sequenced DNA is TGCAGCCATCGGGGGGTAGCGAGCTCCTACAATGAGCAGTTCTTC.